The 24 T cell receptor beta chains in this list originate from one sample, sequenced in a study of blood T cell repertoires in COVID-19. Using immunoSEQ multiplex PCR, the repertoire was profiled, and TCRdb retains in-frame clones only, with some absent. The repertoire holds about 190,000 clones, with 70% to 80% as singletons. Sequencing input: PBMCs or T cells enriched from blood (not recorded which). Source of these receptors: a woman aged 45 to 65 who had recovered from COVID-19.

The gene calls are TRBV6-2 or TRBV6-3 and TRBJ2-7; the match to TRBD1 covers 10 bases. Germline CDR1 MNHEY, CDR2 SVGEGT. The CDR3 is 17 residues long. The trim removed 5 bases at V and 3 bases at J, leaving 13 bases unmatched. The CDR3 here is CASSHATTGGGRYEQYF. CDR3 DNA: TGTGCCAGCAGTCACGCAACGACAGGGGGCGGTCGCTACGAGCAGTACTTC.

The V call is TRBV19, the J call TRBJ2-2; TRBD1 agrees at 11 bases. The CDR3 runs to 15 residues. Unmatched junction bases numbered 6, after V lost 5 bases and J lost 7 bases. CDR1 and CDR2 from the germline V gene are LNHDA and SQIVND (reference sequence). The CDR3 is CASSAIGTGGGELFF. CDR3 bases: TGTGCCAGTAGTGCCATCGGGACAGGGGGCGGGGAGCTGTTTTTT.

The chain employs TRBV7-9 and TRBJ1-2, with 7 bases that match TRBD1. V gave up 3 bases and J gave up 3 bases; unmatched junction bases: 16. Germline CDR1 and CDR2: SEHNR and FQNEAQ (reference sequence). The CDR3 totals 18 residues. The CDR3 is CASSLGWDRTEGYYGYTF. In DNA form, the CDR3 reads TGTGCCAGCAGCTTGGGATGGGACAGAACCGAGGGGTACTATGGCTACACCTTC.

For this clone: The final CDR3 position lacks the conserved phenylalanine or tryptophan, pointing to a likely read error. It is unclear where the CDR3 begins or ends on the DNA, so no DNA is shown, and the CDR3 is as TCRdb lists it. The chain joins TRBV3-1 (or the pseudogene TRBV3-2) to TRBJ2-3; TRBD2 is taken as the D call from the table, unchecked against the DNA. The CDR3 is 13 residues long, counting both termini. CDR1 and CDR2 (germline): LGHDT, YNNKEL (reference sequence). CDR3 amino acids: CASSQGPLAVRFC.

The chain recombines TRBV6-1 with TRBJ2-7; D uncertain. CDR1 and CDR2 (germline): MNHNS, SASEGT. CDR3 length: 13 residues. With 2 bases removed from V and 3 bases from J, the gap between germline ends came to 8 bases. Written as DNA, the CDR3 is TGTGCCAGCAGTGAAAACAGCCTCTACGAGCAGTACTTC. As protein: CASSENSLYEQYF.

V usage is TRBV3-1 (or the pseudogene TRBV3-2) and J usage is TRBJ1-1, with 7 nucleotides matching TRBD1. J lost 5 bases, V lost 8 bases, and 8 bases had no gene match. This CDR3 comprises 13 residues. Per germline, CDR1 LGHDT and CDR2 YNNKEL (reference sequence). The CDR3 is CASRDRVQTEAFF. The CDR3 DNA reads TGTGCCAGCCGAGACAGGGTTCAGACTGAAGCTTTCTTT.

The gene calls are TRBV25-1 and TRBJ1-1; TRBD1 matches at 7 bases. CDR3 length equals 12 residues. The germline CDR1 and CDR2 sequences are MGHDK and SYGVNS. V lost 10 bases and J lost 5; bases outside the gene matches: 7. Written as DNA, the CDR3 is TGTGCCACCTCGACAGGGCGGACTGAAGCTTTCTTT. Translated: CATSTGRTEAFF.

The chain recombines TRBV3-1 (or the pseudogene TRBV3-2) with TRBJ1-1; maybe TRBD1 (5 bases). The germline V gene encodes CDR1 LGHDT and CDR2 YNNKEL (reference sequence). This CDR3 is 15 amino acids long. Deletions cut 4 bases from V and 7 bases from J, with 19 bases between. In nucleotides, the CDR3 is TGTGCCAGCAGCCTCGGGGGACTCACGGGAGGTGAAGCTTTCTTT. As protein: CASSLGGLTGGEAFF.

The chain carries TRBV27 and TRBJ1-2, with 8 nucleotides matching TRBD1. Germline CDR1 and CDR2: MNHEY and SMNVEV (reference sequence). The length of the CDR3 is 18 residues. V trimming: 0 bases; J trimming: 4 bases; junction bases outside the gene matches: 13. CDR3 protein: CASSLSRAGGGTVYGYTF. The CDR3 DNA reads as TGTGCCAGCAGTTTATCGAGAGCAGGGGGCGGTACGGTCTATGGCTACACCTTC.

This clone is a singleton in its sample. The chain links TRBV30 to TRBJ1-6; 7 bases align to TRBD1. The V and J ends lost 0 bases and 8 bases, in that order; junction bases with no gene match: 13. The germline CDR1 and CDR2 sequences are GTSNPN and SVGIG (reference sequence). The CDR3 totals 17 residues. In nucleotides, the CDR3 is TGTGCCTGGAGTGTAGGGACAGCCTCGATAACGTATTCACCCCTCCACTTT. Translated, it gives CAWSVGTASITYSPLHF. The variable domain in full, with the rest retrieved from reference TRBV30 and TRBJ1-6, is SQTIHQWPATLVQPVGSPLSLECTVEGTSNPNLYWYRQAAGRGLQLLFYSVGIGQISSEVPQNLSASRPQDRQFILSSKKLLLSDSGFYLCAWSVGTASITYSPLHFGNGTRLTVT.

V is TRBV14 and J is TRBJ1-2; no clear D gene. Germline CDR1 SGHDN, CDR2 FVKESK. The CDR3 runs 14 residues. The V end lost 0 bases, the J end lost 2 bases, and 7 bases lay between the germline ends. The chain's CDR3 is CASSQDSKNYGYTF. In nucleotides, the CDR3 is TGTGCCAGCAGCCAAGATAGCAAGAACTATGGCTACACCTTC. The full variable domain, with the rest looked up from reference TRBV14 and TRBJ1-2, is EAGVTQFPSHSVIEKGQTVTLRCDPISGHDNLYWYRRVMGKEIKFLLHFVKESKQDESGMPNNRFLAERTGGTYSTLKVQPAELEDSGVYFCASSQDSKNYGYTFGSGTRLTVV.

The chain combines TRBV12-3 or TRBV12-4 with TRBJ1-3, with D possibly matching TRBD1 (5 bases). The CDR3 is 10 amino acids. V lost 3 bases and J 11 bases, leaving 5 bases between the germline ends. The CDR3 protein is CASSLTAIYF. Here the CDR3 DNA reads TGTGCCAGCAGTTTGACAGCCATATATTTT.

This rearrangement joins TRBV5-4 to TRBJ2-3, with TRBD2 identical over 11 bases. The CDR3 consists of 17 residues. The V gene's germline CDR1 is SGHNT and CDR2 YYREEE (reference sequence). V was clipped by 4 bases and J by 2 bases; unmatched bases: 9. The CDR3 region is CASSPAGLAEYTDTQYF. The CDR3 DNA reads TGTGCCAGCAGCCCGGCGGGACTAGCGGAGTACACAGATACGCAGTATTTT.

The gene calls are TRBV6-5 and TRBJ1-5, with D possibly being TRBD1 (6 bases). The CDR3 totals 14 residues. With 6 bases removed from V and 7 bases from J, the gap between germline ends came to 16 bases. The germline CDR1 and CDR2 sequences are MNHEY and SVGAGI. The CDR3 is CASSLLDRQQPQHF. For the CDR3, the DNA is TGTGCCAGCAGCCTCCTGGACAGACAACAGCCCCAGCATTTT.

The CDR3 loop reads CASSLTGYTDTQYF. The CDR3 bases are TGTGCCAGCAGCTTAACCGGGTACACAGATACGCAGTATTTT. This chain connects TRBV11-3 to TRBJ2-3; D remains unclear. V was shortened by 2 bases and J by 2 bases, with 8 bases between the two germline ends. The CDR3 consists of 14 residues. Per germline, CDR1 SGHNT and CDR2 YENEEA.

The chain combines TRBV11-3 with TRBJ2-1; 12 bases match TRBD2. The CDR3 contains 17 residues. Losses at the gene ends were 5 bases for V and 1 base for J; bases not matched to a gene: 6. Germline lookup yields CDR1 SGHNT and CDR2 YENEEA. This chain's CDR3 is CASSPSTSGRSYNEQFF. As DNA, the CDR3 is TGTGCCAGCAGCCCCTCGACTAGCGGGAGATCCTACAATGAGCAGTTCTTC.

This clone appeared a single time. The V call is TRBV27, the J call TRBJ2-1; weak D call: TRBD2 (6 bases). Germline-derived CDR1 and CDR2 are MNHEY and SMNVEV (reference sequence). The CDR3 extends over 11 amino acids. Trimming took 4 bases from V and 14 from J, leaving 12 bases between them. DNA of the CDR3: TGTGCCAGCAGTTCGGGAGCGGGCGAGTTCTTC. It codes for CASSSGAGEFF.

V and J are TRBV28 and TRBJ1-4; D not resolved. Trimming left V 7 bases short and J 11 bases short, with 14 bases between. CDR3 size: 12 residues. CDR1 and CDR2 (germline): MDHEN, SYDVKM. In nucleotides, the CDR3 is TGTGCCAGCACCTCCGGGGTTGGGAAACTGTTTTTT. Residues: CASTSGVGKLFF.

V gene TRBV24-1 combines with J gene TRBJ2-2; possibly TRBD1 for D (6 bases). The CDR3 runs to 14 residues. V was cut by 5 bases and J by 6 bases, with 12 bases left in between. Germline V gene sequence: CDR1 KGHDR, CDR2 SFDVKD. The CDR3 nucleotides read TGTGCCACCAGTGGAAGACAGGTCCCCGGGGAGCTGTTTTTT. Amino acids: CATSGRQVPGELFF.

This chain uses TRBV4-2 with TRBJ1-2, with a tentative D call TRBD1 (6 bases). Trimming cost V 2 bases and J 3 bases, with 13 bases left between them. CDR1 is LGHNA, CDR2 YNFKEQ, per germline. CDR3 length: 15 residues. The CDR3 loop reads CASSQPDRPYYGYTF. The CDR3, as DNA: TGTGCCAGCAGCCAACCAGACAGGCCGTACTATGGCTACACCTTC.

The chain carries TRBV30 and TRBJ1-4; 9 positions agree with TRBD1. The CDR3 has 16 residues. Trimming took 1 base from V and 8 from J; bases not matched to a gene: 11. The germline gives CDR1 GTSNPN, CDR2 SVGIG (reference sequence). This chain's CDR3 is CAWSGGPGQGIEKLFF. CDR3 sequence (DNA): TGTGCCTGGAGTGGTGGACCGGGACAGGGAATCGAAAAACTGTTTTTT.

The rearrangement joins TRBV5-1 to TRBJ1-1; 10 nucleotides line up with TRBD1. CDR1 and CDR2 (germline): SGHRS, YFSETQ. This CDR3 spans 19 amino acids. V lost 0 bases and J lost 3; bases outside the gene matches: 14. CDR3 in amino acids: CASSLAARTGGLRDTEAFF. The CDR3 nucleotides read TGCGCCAGCAGCTTGGCCGCCAGGACAGGGGGACTTAGGGACACTGAAGCTTTCTTT.

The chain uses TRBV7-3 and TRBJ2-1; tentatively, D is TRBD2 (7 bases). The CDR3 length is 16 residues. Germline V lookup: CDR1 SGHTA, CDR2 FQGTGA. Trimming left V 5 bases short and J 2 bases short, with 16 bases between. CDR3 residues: CASSPTRGGPYNEQFF. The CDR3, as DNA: TGTGCCAGCAGCCCCACGAGGGGGGGGCCCTACAATGAGCAGTTCTTC.

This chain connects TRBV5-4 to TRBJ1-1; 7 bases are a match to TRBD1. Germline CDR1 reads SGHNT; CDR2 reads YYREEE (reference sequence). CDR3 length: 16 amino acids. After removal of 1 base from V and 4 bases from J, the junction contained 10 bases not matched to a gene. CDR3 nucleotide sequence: TGTGCCAGCAGCTTGAGGGCAGGGGCAGGGGGCACTGAAGCTTTCTTT. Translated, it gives CASSLRAGAGGTEAFF. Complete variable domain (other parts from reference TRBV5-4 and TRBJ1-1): ETGVTQSPTHLIKTRGQQVTLRCSSQSGHNTVSWYQQALGQGPQFIFQYYREEENGRGNFPPRFSGLQFPNYSSELNVNALELDDSALYLCASSLRAGAGGTEAFFGQGTRLTVV.